Many counts were recorded for the clone carrying this T cell receptor (beta chain). Authors' data handling: Sequenced samples showed a median of around 100,000 TCRs each, with counts running from approximately 21,000 to 630,000. TCRdb re-analysed the 5' RACE reads in MiXCR, keeping a single row per CDR3 protein. These V and J calls originate from TCRdb's pipeline instead of the authors' own analysis. Among approximately 81,000 distinct CDR3 sequences listed, approximately 8% were seen once. Total RNA was isolated from whole blood that had not been fractionated. The data belong to a study of human T cells and chemical hapten exposure. The CDR3 sequence is 14 residues long. Germline CDR1 SGHVS, CDR2 FNYEAQ. Trimming removed 1 base at V and 3 bases at J, with 8 bases between.

This chain links TRBV7-6 with TRBJ2-3; D ambiguous. The sequence came from a male donor in good health. CDR3 amino acids: CASSLGARTDTQYF. The CDR3 DNA reads as TGTGCCAGCAGCTTAGGAGCTAGGACAGATACGCAGTATTTT.